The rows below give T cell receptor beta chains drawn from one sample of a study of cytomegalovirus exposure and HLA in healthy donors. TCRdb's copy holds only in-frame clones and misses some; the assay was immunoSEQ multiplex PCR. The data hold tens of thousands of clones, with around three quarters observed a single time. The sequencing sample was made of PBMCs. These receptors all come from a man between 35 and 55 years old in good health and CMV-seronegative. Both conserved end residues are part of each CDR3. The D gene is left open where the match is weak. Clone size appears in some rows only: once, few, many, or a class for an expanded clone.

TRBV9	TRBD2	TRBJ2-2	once	TGTGCCAGCACCTATCTAGCGGCGAACACCGGGGAGCTGTTTTTT	CASTYLAANTGELFF
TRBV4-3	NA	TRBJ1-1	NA	TGCGCCAGCAGCCAAGGGCCATCTCTCACTGAAGCTTTCTTT	CASSQGPSLTEAFF
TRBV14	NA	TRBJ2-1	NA	TGTGCCAGCAGCCGGAACCTTGTGGGGCGCCGGAAGGAGCAGTTCTTC	CASSRNLVGRRKEQFF
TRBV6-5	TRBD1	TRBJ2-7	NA	TGTGCCAGCAGAAAGACAGGGTTCTACGAGCAGTACTTC	CASRKTGFYEQYF
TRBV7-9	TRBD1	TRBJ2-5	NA	TGTGCCAGCAGCTCGGGACAGCCTCAAGAGACCCAGTACTTC	CASSSGQPQETQYF
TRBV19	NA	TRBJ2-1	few	TGTGCCAGTACTCCCGACAGGGAGGACTGGAATGAGCAGTTCTTC	CASTPDREDWNEQFF
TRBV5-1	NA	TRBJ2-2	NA	TGCGCCAGCAGCTTGGGTTTCGGCCCACCAAGGAGCGGGGAGCTGTTTTTT	CASSLGFGPPRSGELFF
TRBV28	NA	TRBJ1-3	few	TGTGCCAGCAGTTTATTGAGGACTGGAAACACCATATATTTT	CASSLLRTGNTIYF
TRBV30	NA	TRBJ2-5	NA	TGTGCCTGGAGTGTAGCCGGGTTGGAGACCCAGTACTTC	CAWSVAGLETQYF
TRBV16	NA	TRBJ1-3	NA	TGTGCCAGCAGCCGAACAGGTTCCTCTGGAAACACCATATATTTT	CASSRTGSSGNTIYF
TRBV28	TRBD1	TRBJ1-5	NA	TGTGCCAGCAGTCCGGGACAGGCTTTCTGGATGACCCAGCATTTT	CASSPGQAFWMTQHF
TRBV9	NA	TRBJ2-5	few	TGTGCCAGCAGCGATGGGACACCCCAAGAGACCCAGTACTTC	CASSDGTPQETQYF
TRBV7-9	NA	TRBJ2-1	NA	TGTGCCAGCAGCCCGACTCTGAGCTCCTACAATGAGCAGTTCTTC	CASSPTLSSYNEQFF
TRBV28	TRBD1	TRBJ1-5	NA	TGTGCCAGCAGTGGGACAGGGGCGGTCGGTCAGCCCCAGCATTTT	CASSGTGAVGQPQHF
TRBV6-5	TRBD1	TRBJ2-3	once	TGTGCCAGCAGCCTCGGGACAGGGATGGCAGATACGCAGTATTTT	CASSLGTGMADTQYF
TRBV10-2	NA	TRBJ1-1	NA	TGCGCCAGCAGTGATTGGGCTGGGACTGAAGCTTTCTTT	CASSDWAGTEAFF
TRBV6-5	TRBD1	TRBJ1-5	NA	TGTGCCAGCAGAGGACAGGGAGGTTTGGGGCAGCCCCAGCATTTT	CASRGQGGLGQPQHF
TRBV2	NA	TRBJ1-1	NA	TGTGCCAGCAGGACGGACAAGACTGAAGCTTTCTTT	CASRTDKTEAFF
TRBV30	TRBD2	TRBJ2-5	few	TGTGCCTGGGGCCCCGGACTAGCTGGAGGGGAGACCCAGTACTTC	CAWGPGLAGGETQYF
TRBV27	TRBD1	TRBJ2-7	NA	TGTGCCAGCAGTTTCCGGGACAGGGGGCGAAGCGAGCAGTACTTC	CASSFRDRGRSEQYF
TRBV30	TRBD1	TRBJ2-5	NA	TGTGCCTGGAGCGGGACAGTCCAAGAGACCCAGTACTTC	CAWSGTVQETQYF
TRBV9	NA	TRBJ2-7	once	TGTGCCAGCAGTATTAGCGTCGCCTCCTACGAGCAGTACTTC	CASSISVASYEQYF
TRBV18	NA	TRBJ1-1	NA	TGTGCCAGCTCACACGGGGGGAACACTGAAGCTTTCTTT	CASSHGGNTEAFF
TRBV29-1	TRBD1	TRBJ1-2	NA	TGCAGCGTTGCACAGGGGGCAGGGTATGGCTACACCTTC	CSVAQGAGYGYTF
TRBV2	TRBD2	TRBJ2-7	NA	TGTGCCAGCAGTGATGGTGGCCGGGAGGGCTTCCACGAGCAGTACTTC	CASSDGGREGFHEQYF
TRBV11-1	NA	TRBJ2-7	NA	TGTGCCAGCAGCTTAGGGACATCCCCCTACGAGCAGTACTTC	CASSLGTSPYEQYF
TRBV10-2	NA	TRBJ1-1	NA	TGCGCCAGCACTAGGACTAAGGCTGAAGCTTTCTTT	CASTRTKAEAFF
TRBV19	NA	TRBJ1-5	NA	TGTGCCAGTGGGGACAAGGGGCCTCAGCCCCAGCATTTT	CASGDKGPQPQHF
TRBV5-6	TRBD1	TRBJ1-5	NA	TGTGCCAGCAGCCCGCGGACAGGGGGAAATCAGCCCCAGCATTTT	CASSPRTGGNQPQHF
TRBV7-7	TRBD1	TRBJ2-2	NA	TGTGCTAGCAGCTTAGCGCCGGGACAGGAGGAGCTGTTTTTT	CASSLAPGQEELFF
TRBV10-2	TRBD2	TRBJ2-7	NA	TGCGCCAGCAGTTCTTTGGGACTAGCCTTTACCCACGAGCAGTACTTC	CASSSLGLAFTHEQYF
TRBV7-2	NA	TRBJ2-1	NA	TGTGCCAGCAGCACGCGGAGCCCCACCTACAATGAGCAGTTCTTC	CASSTRSPTYNEQFF
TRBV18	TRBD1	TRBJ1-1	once	TGTGCCAGCTCACCAAGGACAGGGAACACTGAAGCTTTCTTT	CASSPRTGNTEAFF
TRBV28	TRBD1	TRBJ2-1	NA	TGTGCCAGCAGTGACAGGGGGCGATTTTACAATGAGCAGTTCTTC	CASSDRGRFYNEQFF
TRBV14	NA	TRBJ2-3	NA	TGTGCCAGCAGCCTGCGCCTACCTGTCCCGAGCACAGATACGCAGTATTTT	CASSLRLPVPSTDTQYF
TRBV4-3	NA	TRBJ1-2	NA	TGCGCCAGCAGCCAAGAGGCGGGGGGCTATGGCTACACCTTC	CASSQEAGGYGYTF
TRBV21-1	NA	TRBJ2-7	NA	TGTGCCAGCAGCAGACTAGCGGGAGGGGGGGAGCAGTACTTC	CASSRLAGGGEQYF
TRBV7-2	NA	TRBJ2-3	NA	TGTGCCAGCAGCTTAGATGGAGTAGACACAGATACGCAGTATTTT	CASSLDGVDTDTQYF
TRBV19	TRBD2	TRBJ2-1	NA	TGTGCCAGTAGTCTAGCGGGAGGAAGAGGGTATGAGCAGTTCTTC	CASSLAGGRGYEQFF
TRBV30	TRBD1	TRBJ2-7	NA	TGTGCCTGGAGGAATACCGGGACAGGGAGGGGGGAGCAGTACTTC	CAWRNTGTGRGEQYF
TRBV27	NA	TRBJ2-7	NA	TGTGCCAGCAGTTGGAAGGGGGTTTTAAGCGAGCAGTACTTC	CASSWKGVLSEQYF
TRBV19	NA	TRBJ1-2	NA	TGTGCCAGTAGTCCCGGACCGGGCGGGGGAGGCTACACCTTC	CASSPGPGGGGYTF
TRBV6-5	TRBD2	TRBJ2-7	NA	TGTGCCAGCAGTTACTCGACTAGCGGATCCTACGAGCAGTACTTC	CASSYSTSGSYEQYF
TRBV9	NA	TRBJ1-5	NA	TGTGCCAGCAGCGTAGGGGGGCGTCAGCCCCAGCATTTT	CASSVGGRQPQHF
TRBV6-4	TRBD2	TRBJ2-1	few	TGTGCCAGCAGTGAAGGGACTAGCTCCTACAATGAGCAGTTCTTC	CASSEGTSSYNEQFF
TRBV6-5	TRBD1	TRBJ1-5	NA	TGTGCGACCTCGGACAGGGTCAATCAGCCCCAGCATTTT	CATSDRVNQPQHF
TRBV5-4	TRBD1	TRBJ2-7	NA	TGTGCCAGCAGCTGGAACAGGGGGCGCGACGAGCAGTACTTC	CASSWNRGRDEQYF
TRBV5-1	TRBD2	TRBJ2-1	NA	TGCGCCAGCAGCTTGCGGCGGGCTAGCGGGATCAATGAGCAGTTCTTC	CASSLRRASGINEQFF
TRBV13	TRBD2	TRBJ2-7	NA	TGTGCCAGCAGCGGGGACATAGCGGGAGGACCCTTCTACGAGCAGTACTTC	CASSGDIAGGPFYEQYF
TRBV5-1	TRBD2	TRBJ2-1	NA	TGCGCCAGCAGCTTGGCAGGGGCTAGCGGGAGGAACTACAATGAGCAGTTCTTC	CASSLAGASGRNYNEQFF